The 10 T cell receptor beta chains in this list originate from one sample, sequenced in a study of human T cells and chemical hapten exposure. From the RACE reads, TCRdb called clonotypes with MiXCR, one entry per CDR3 protein. The data contain around 100,000 distinct CDR3 sequences, approximately 11% of them singletons. Regarding time point: patch test 1, 2 weeks after DPC sensitization. Treatment meaning: therapeutic diphenylcyclopropenone sensitization with weekly scalp DPC. The sequencing here drew on whole blood, taken in connection with sensitization to the hapten diphenylcyclopropenone (DPC). Receptors were obtained from a woman between 40 and 50 years old with alopecia areata. Some clones in this sample may be carry-over from other donors' samples.

In its sample, this clonotype was seen many times. The gene calls are TRBV10-3 and TRBJ2-1; D uncertain. This CDR3 spans 11 amino acids. Germline V CDR1 and CDR2: ENHRY, SYGVKD. V gave up 3 bases and J gave up 10 bases, with 7 bases separating them. The chain's CDR3 is CAISDFLEQFF. As DNA, the CDR3 is TGTGCCATCAGTGATTTCTTGGAGCAGTTCTTC.

The chain employs TRBV7-2 and TRBJ2-7; 12 nucleotides agree with TRBD1. The trim removed 3 bases at V and 3 bases at J, leaving 3 bases unmatched. The CDR3 sequence is 15 residues long. The germline V gene has CDR1 SGHTA and CDR2 FQGNSA. The CDR3 nucleotides are TGTGCCAGCAGCTTCGGGACAGGGGGCTACTACGAGCAGTACTTC. Protein sequence: CASSFGTGGYYEQYF.

This clonotype was picked up many times. This chain links TRBV6-2 or TRBV6-3 with TRBJ2-5; tentatively, D is TRBD1 (6 bases). With 2 bases removed from V and 4 bases from J, the gap between germline ends came to 11 bases. Germline CDR1 and CDR2: MNHEY and SVGEGT. The CDR3 has 14 residues. Here the CDR3 DNA reads TGTGCCAGCAGTTACAACAGGGCGTCAGAGACCCAGTACTTC. Translated, it gives CASSYNRASETQYF.

This clonotype was recorded at least ten times. The CDR3 sequence is CASSSPTGMGAGELFF. The CDR3 bases are TGTGCCAGCAGCTCCCCGACAGGGATGGGCGCCGGGGAGCTGTTTTTT. The rearrangement uses TRBV11-2 and TRBJ2-2; 7 bases agree with TRBD1. Germline assignment: CDR1 SGHAT and CDR2 FQNNGV. After removal of 4 bases from V and 6 bases from J, the junction contained 11 bases not matched to a gene. There are 16 residues in the CDR3.

This clonotype was recorded at least ten times. The gene calls are TRBV14 and TRBJ1-4, with TRBD1 as a possible D gene (6 bases). The V gene's germline CDR1 is SGHDN and CDR2 FVKESK. V shed 3 bases and J shed 7 bases, with 9 bases lying between them. This CDR3 spans 13 amino acids. The CDR3 protein is CASSQGAGEKLFF. DNA for the CDR3: TGTGCCAGCAGCCAGGGGGCTGGTGAAAAACTGTTTTTT.

V is TRBV28 and J is TRBJ2-3, with 14 bases that match TRBD2. Germline lookup yields CDR1 MDHEN and CDR2 SYDVKM. The CDR3 is 18 amino acids. With 5 bases clipped from V and 0 bases from J, the junction kept 7 bases outside the gene matches. The CDR3 sequence: CASSLGLAGAKSTDTQYF. CDR3 nucleotides: TGTGCCAGCAGTCTGGGACTAGCGGGAGCCAAAAGCACAGATACGCAGTATTTT. The full variable domain, its missing parts supplied by reference TRBV28 and TRBJ2-3, is DVKVTQSSRYLVKRTGEKVFLECVQDMDHENMFWYRQDPGLGLRLIYFSYDVKMKEKGDIPEGYSVSREKKERFSLILESASTNQTSMYLCASSLGLAGAKSTDTQYFGPGTRLTVL.

CDR3 residues: CASSLSDMNTEAFF. The CDR3 DNA reads as TGTGCCAGCAGCCTCTCGGACATGAACACTGAAGCTTTCTTT. The chain uses TRBV3-1 and TRBJ1-1; maybe TRBD1 (5 bases). The CDR3 is made up of 14 amino acids. V gave up 4 bases and J gave up 0 bases, with 9 bases separating them. Germline assignment: CDR1 LGHDT and CDR2 YNNKEL (reference sequence).

The sample holds many counts of this clonotype. This chain uses TRBV12-3 or TRBV12-4 with TRBJ1-1; no clear D. With 6 bases removed from V and 0 bases from J, the gap between germline ends came to 11 bases. This CDR3 contains 14 residues. The CDR3 DNA reads TGTGCCAGCAGCGACAAAAGATTGAACACTGAAGCTTTCTTT. It yields the protein CASSDKRLNTEAFF.

This clonotype was recorded at least ten times. This chain connects TRBV19 to TRBJ1-5; D unresolved. The CDR3 has 13 amino acids. Germline-derived CDR1 and CDR2 are LNHDA and SQIVND (reference sequence). The V end lost 3 bases, the J end lost 2 bases, and 5 bases lay between the germline ends. CDR3 nucleotides: TGTGCCAGTAGTATCCACGGCAATCAGCCCCAGCATTTT. Translated: CASSIHGNQPQHF.

The CDR3 spells CASSPSYGYTF. The CDR3 DNA follows: TGTGCCAGCAGTCCAAGCTATGGCTACACCTTC. J is TRBJ1-2 and V is TRBV28; D remains unclear. V was pared by 5 bases and J by 4 bases, with 5 bases between. CDR1 MDHEN and CDR2 SYDVKM come from the germline V gene. The CDR3 is made up of 11 amino acids.